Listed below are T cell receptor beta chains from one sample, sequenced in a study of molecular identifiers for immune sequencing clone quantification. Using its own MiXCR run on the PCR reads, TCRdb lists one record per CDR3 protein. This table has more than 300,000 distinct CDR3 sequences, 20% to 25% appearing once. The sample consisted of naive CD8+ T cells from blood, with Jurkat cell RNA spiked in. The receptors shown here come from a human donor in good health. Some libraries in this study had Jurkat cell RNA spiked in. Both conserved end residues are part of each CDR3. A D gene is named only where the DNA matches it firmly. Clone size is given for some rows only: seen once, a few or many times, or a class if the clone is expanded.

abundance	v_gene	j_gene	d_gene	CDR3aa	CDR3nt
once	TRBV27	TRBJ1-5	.	CASSSKVLQPQHF	TGTGCCAGCAGTTCCAAGGTCCTTCAGCCCCAGCATTTT
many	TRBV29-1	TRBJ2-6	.	CSVRNDRSGANVLTF	TGCAGCGTTCGAAACGACAGGTCTGGGGCCAACGTCCTGACTTTC
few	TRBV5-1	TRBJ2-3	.	CASSLGLGTGKDTQYF	TGCGCCAGCAGCTTGGGTCTTGGGACGGGTAAAGATACGCAGTATTTT
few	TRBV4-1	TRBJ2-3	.	CASSPNGVSTDTQYF	TGCGCCAGCAGCCCAAATGGCGTTAGCACAGATACGCAGTATTTT
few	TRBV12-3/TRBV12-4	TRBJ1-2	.	CASSFQANYGYTF	TGTGCCAGCAGTTTTCAGGCAAACTATGGCTACACCTTC
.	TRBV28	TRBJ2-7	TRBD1	CASGNPPGQSSYEQYF	TGTGCCAGCGGGAACCCACCGGGACAGAGCTCCTACGAGCAGTACTTC
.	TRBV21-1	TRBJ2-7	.	CASDPPKRKSSYEQYF	TGTGCCAGCGACCCACCCAAACGCAAGTCCTCCTACGAGCAGTACTTC
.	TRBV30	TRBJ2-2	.	CACRTVPNTGELFF	TGTGCCTGCAGGACAGTCCCGAACACCGGGGAGCTGTTTTTT
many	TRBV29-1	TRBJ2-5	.	CSVVFMLGNQETQYF	TGCAGCGTTGTATTCATGCTGGGGAACCAAGAGACCCAGTACTTC
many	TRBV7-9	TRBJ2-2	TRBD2	CASSFSRTSGTGELFF	TGTGCCAGCAGCTTTAGTAGGACTAGCGGGACCGGGGAGCTGTTTTTT
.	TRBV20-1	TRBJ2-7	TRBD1	CSAWLRTGSSYEQYF	TGCAGTGCTTGGCTTCGGACAGGGAGCTCCTACGAGCAGTACTTC
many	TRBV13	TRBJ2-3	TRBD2	CASSEGLAGESDTQYF	TGTGCCAGCAGCGAAGGACTAGCGGGGGAGTCAGATACGCAGTATTTT
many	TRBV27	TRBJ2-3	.	CASSPGPFPDTQYF	TGTGCCAGCAGTCCGGGACCTTTCCCAGATACGCAGTATTTT
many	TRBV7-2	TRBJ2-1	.	CASSSTGTAGFNEQFF	TGTGCCAGCAGCTCAACAGGGACCGCCGGGTTCAATGAGCAGTTCTTC
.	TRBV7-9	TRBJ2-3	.	CASSLVWGTKDTQYF	TGTGCCAGCAGCTTAGTGTGGGGAACTAAAGATACGCAGTATTTT
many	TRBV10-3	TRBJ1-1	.	CAISDVPRFF	TGTGCCATCAGTGACGTCCCCCGATTCTTT
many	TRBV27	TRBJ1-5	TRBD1	CASSGTGGPSNQPQHF	TGTGCCAGCAGTGGGACAGGGGGGCCCAGCAATCAGCCCCAGCATTTT
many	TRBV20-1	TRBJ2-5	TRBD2	CSARDMRELQETQYF	TGCAGTGCTAGAGATATGCGGGAGCTCCAAGAGACCCAGTACTTC
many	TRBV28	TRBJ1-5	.	CASSHNPRQGGQPQHF	TGTGCCAGCAGTCACAATCCAAGGCAGGGAGGTCAGCCCCAGCATTTT
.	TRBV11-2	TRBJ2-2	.	CASTEEWVGAGELFF	TGTGCCAGCACCGAAGAGTGGGTAGGCGCCGGGGAGCTGTTTTTT
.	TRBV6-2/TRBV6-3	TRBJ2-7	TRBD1	CASSPQGVEQYF	TGTGCCAGCAGTCCACAGGGGGTCGAGCAGTACTTC
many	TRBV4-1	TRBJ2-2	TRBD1	CASSLQTGVTGELFF	TGCGCCAGCAGCCTACAAACAGGGGTCACCGGGGAGCTGTTTTTT
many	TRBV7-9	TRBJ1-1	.	CASSPQGSFF	TGTGCCAGCAGCCCCCAGGGCTCTTTCTTT
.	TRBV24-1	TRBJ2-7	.	CAASDLTVEGVYKQHF	TGTGCCGCCAGTGATTTGACTGTCGAAGGGGTCTACAAGCAGCACTTC
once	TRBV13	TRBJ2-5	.	CACSGVTQETQYF	TGTGCCTGCAGCGGAGTAACCCAAGAGACCCAGTACTTC
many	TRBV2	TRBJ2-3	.	CASQPSTDTQYF	TGTGCCTCCCAACCTAGCACAGATACGCAGTATTTT
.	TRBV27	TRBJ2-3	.	CASRAVGTDTQYF	TGTGCCAGCAGGGCCGTTGGCACAGATACGCAGTATTTT
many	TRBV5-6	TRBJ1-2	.	CASSLGNGYTF	TGTGCCAGCAGTTTAGGGAATGGCTACACCTTC
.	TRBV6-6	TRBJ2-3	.	CASSCGRERVDTQYF	TGTGCCAGCAGTTGCGGCCGGGAGCGGGTAGATACGCAGTATTTT
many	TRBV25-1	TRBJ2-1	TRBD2	CASSETGLAGGSSYNEQFF	TGTGCCAGCAGTGAAACCGGGCTAGCGGGAGGGAGCTCCTACAATGAGCAGTTCTTC
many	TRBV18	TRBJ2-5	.	CASSPPRGAEETQYF	TGTGCCAGCTCACCTCCCCGGGGCGCTGAAGAGACCCAGTACTTC
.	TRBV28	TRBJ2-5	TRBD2	CASSTSSGTGLAGGPSETQYF	TGTGCCAGCAGCACCTCCTCCGGGACAGGGCTAGCGGGAGGGCCCTCGGAGACCCAGTACTTC
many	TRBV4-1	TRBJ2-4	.	CASSQDRLAGIQYF	TGCGCCAGCAGCCAAGATAGGCTAGCAGGCATTCAGTACTTC
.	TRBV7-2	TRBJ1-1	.	CASSLAGAGTEAFF	TGTGCCAGCAGCTTAGCAGGCGCGGGCACTGAAGCTTTCTTT
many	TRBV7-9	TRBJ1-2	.	CASRRGHDYGYTF	TGTGCCAGCAGGCGGGGACACGACTATGGCTACACCTTC
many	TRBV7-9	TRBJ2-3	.	CASSPSPSTDTQYF	TGTGCCAGCAGCCCTAGCCCTAGCACAGATACGCAGTATTTT
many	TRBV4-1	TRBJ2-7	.	CASSLWGSVKDEQYF	TGCGCCAGCAGCCTTTGGGGTAGTGTTAAAGACGAGCAGTACTTC
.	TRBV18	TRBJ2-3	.	CASSLDAGGTGTQYF	TGTGCCAGCTCACTAGATGCCGGGGGCACAGGTACGCAGTATTTT
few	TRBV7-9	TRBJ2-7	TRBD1	CASSSDRGQYF	TGTGCCAGCAGCTCCGACAGGGGGCAGTACTTC
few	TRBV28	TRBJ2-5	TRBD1	CASSTHVKTGSATQYF	TGTGCCAGCAGTACCCACGTAAAGACAGGGTCCGCGACCCAGTACTTC
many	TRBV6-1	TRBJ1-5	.	CASSAEAGIQGQPQHF	TGTGCCAGCAGTGCCGAGGCAGGGATCCAGGGTCAGCCCCAGCATTTT
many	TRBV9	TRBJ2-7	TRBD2	CASSAGGRVEEQYF	TGTGCCAGCAGCGCAGGCGGGAGGGTGGAGGAGCAGTACTTC
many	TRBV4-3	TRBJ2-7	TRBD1	CASSPGQGLFEQYF	TGCGCCAGCAGCCCGGGACAGGGGCTCTTCGAGCAGTACTTC
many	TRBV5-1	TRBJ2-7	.	CASSLTRDEQYF	TGCGCCAGCAGCTTAACGCGGGACGAGCAGTACTTC
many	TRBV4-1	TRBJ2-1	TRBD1	CASSPSPGQGMYEQFF	TGCGCCAGCAGCCCCTCCCCGGGACAGGGTATGTATGAGCAGTTCTTC
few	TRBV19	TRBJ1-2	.	CASSQLTGSSGYTF	TGTGCCAGTAGCCAACTGACAGGTTCTTCTGGCTACACCTTC
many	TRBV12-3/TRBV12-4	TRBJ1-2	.	CASSLGGSEGYTF	TGTGCCAGCAGTTTAGGAGGGTCCGAGGGCTACACCTTC
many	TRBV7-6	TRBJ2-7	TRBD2	CASSLYTAGGAAYEQYF	TGTGCCAGCAGCCTATATACGGCGGGAGGGGCTGCCTACGAGCAGTACTTC
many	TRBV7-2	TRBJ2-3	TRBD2	CASSLLRGGPPTDTQYF	TGTGCCAGCAGTCTGTTGCGGGGGGGCCCCCCCACAGATACGCAGTATTTT
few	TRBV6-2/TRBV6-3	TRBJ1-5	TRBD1	CASSYHGTVNQPQHF	TGTGCCAGCAGTTACCACGGGACAGTTAATCAGCCCCAGCATTTT
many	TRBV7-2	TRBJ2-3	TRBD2	CASSVLSGGAQDTQYF	TGTGCCAGCAGCGTACTCAGCGGGGGGGCCCAAGATACGCAGTATTTT
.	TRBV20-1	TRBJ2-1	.	CSAGEIATSHNEQFF	TGCAGTGCGGGTGAAATAGCAACCTCCCACAATGAGCAGTTCTTC
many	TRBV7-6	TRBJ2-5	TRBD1	CASSLVSLLRLPGTGEETQYF	TGTGCCAGCAGCTTAGTCTCGCTACTACGCCTTCCCGGGACAGGGGAAGAGACCCAGTACTTC
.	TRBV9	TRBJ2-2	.	CASSVAYSYTGELFF	TGTGCCAGCAGCGTAGCTTACTCCTACACCGGGGAGCTGTTTTTT
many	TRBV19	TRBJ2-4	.	CASSIWGDSGIQYF	TGTGCCAGTAGTATATGGGGGGATTCCGGCATTCAGTACTTC
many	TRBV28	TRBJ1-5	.	CASSFSRGPMYSNQPQHF	TGTGCCAGCAGTTTTTCGCGGGGCCCCATGTATAGCAATCAGCCCCAGCATTTT
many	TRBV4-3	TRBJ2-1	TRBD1	CASSGGTGNEQFF	TGCGCCAGCTCAGGGGGGACAGGGAATGAGCAGTTCTTC